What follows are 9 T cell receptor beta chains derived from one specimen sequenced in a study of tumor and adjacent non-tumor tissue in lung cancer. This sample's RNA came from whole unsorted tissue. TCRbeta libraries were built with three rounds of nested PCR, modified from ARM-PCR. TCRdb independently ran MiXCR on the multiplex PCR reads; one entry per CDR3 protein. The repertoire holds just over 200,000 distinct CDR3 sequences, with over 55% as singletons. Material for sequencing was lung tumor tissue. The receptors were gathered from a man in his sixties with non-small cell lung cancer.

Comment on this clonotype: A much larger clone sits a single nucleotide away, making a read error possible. CDR3 amino acids: CSASPRAVSFNEQFF. CDR3 sequence (DNA): TGCAGTGCTAGCCCCAGGGCCGTCTCCTTCAATGAGCAGTTCTTC. The V gene is TRBV20-1, the J gene TRBJ2-1; a weak D match, TRBD1 (5 bases). Germline V CDR1 and CDR2: DFQATT, SNEGSKA (reference sequence). This CDR3 spans 15 amino acids.

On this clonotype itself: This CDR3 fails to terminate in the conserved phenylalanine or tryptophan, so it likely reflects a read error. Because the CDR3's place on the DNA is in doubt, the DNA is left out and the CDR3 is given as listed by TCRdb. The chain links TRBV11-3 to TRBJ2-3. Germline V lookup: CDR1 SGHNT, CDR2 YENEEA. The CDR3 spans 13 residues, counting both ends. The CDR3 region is CASSLEMRREEYL.

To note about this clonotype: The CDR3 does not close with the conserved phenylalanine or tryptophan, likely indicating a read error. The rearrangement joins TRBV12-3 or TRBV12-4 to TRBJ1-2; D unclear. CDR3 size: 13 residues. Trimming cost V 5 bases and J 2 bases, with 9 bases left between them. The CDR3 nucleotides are TGTGCCAGCAGTGAAACCAGAAACTATGGCTACACCTTA. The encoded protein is CASSETRNYGYTL.

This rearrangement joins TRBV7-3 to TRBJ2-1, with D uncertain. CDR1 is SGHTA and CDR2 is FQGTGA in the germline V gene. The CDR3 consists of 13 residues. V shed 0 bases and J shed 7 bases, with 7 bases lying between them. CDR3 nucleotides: TGTGCCAGCAGCTTAACGATTGGTAATGAGCAGTTCTTC. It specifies CASSLTIGNEQFF.

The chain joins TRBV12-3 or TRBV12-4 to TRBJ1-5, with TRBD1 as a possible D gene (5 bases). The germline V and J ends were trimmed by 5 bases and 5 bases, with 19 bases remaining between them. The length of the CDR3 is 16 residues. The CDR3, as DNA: TGTGCCAGCAGTACCGGCGGGACGGCAAGCGATCAGCCCCAGCATTTT. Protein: CASSTGGTASDQPQHF.

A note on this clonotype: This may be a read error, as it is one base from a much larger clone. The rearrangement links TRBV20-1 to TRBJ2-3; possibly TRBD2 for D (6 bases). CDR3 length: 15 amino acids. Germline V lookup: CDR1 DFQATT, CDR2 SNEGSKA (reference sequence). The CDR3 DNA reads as TGCAGTGCTAGGGGGGGAACCTCTAGCATAGATACGCAGTATTTT. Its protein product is CSARGGTSSIDTQYF.

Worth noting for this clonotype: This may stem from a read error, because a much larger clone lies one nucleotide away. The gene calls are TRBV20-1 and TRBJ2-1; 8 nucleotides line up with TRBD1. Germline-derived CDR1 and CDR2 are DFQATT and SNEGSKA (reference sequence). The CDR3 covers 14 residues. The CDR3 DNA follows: TGCAGTGCTAGAAGTCAGGGGGCCTACAATGAGCAGCTCTTC. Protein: CSARSQGAYNEQLF.

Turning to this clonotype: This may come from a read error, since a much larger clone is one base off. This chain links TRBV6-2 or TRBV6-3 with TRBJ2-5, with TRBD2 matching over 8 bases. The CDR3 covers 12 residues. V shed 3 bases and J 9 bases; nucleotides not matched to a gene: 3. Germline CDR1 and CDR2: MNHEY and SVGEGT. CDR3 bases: TGTGCCAGCAGTTATGACGGGGGGGCCCAGTACTTC. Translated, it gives CASSYDGGAQYF.

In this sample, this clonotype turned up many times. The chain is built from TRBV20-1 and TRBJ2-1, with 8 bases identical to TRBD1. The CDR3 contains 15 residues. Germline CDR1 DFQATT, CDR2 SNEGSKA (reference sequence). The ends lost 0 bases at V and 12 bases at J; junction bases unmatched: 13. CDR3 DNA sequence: TGCAGTGCTAGAGATAATGCAGGGGGCGCTTATGGGCAGTTCTTC. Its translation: CSARDNAGGAYGQFF.